The following is a TCR beta chain sequence with its context. This clonotype was seen more than once but under ten times. Its antigen is still unknown. No much larger clone exists at a distance of one base, and base qualities are not known. This specimen comes from a study of immune heterogeneity within non-small cell lung tumors (dated by TCRdb to about 2018). With regard to the full study: By histology, the tumors were 4 squamous cell carcinomas, nine to eleven non-squamous carcinomas and 1 tumor not otherwise specified. TCR repertoires were analyzed from some 60 tumor loci of approximately 15 patients, whereas transcriptome data were available for only about 44 loci from about a dozen patients. For mutant peptides 8 to 11 amino acids long, netMHCpan-3.0 predicted neoantigen binding to the HLA alleles of each patient. The study combined whole-exome sequencing, RNA-seq and TCR beta repertoire sequencing of multiple spatially distinct regions from each NSCLC tumor to examine intratumoral immune heterogeneity. The paper as a whole reports these results and caveats: Local T-cell repertoire clonality showed a statistically significant but moderate positive correlation with local tumor mutational burden (R roughly 0.35). Identical dominant CDR3B clonotypes recurred across loci within a patient, yet different tumor locations also harbored unique high-frequency clones. High-frequency TCR beta clonotypes were found to be largely distinct between individual patients.

From the cysteine up to the phenylalanine, the CDR3 has a length of 17 residues. Only the CDR3 part of the read is kept: 51 bases, read in frame from the first base. Germline trimming: 1 base from V, 2 bases from J; junction bases outside gene matches: 5. Via the germline V gene, CDR1 is SGHDN and CDR2 FVKESK. The TCR template was genomic DNA extracted from bulk tumor tissue, and roughly 590 ng of gDNA was amplified for each sample. During surgery, several biopsies were collected from each primary tumor and placed as far from one another as possible within the tumor mass. The study cohort was described as untreated and was composed of newly diagnosed NSCLC cases undergoing curative surgery. The donors were fewer than 18 patients with newly diagnosed non-small cell lung cancer who were having surgery with curative intent. A couple of independent pathologists examined the resected tumor masses. Sequencing was performed only on DNA and RNA samples of high quality.

A multiplex PCR system amplified the TCR beta CDR3 region, with a first 10-cycle round using 32 V-gene forward and 13 J-gene reverse primers. First-round PCR used a QIAGEN Multiplex PCR Kit, and primer sequences were filed in Chinese patent CN105087789A. Illumina universal primers were added in a second PCR round performed with the Phusion High-Fidelity PCR Kit. The TCR libraries underwent paired-end sequencing with a read length of 151 bp on the Illumina HiSeq X Ten platform. The authors' pipeline ran thus. Cutadapt was used to discard reads without multiplex PCR primers, PEAR merged the read pairs, and MiXCR with default settings called the CDR3 regions. Repertoire diversity used Shannon entropy, and clonality was computed as one minus Shannon entropy divided by ln of productive unique sequence count. Clonotypes at a frequency of at least 0.5% were defined as dominant or high-frequency T-cell clones. The public reads were quality trimmed at Q25 with fastp and then assembled into clones with MiXCR by TCRdb, keeping productive beta chains. Rows with a matching CDR3 protein are joined into one entry that keeps the most common DNA and genes. In this record, the V and J calls reflect TCRdb's handling and not the investigators' own analysis. Counted in this sample were more than 1,500 distinct CDR3 sequences; 40% to 50% of them appeared once. In total, the top ten clones hold 15% of the sample.

This receptor was taken from a man aged 60 to 75 with non-small cell lung cancer. Sample: lung tumor tissue. The sequence joins TRBV14 to TRBJ2-4, and 10 junctional nucleotides match TRBD1. The encoded CDR3 is CASSQGRQGASKNIQYF. The DNA sequence follows: TGTGCCAGCAGCCAAGGAAGACAGGGGGCGTCCAAAAACATTCAGTACTTC.